The 27 T cell receptor beta chains below were found in one sample sequenced in a study of Graves' ophthalmopathy and Graves' hyperthyroidism. For repertoire sequencing, the TCR beta CDR3 regions were amplified from RNA transcripts. HTBI primers were used in a first-round RT-PCR, which preceded a second-round multiplex PCR. TCRdb processed the multiplex PCR reads anew with MiXCR; each CDR3 protein has one entry. The top ten clones hold 2.4% of a sample with roughly 400,000 distinct CDR3 sequences, about 18% of them seen once. The material sequenced was peripheral blood. The receptors shown here come from an adult woman with stable Graves' hyperthyroidism.

This clonotype was picked up a small number of times. J is TRBJ1-6 and V is TRBV15; TRBD1 agrees at 7 bases. V lost 3 bases, J lost 8 bases, and 7 bases stayed unmatched. Germline lookup yields CDR1 LNHNV and CDR2 YYDKDF (reference sequence). There are 15 residues in the CDR3. CDR3 bases: TGTGCCACCAGCAGGGTTACGGGACAGTATTCACCCCTCCACTTT. Its protein product is CATSRVTGQYSPLHF.

This clonotype was counted at least ten times. The chain employs TRBV25-1 and TRBJ1-1; 7 nucleotides align to TRBD1. This CDR3 contains 14 residues. Trimming cost V 5 bases and J 1 base; bases outside gene matches: 4. Looked up from germline, CDR1 is MGHDK and CDR2 is SYGVNS. CDR3: CASSNNRGNTEAFF. The CDR3 DNA follows: TGTGCCAGCAGTAATAACAGGGGGAACACTGAAGCTTTCTTT.

The chain uses TRBV11-2 and TRBJ1-3; the match to TRBD1 covers 7 bases. V shed 5 bases and J 6 bases; nucleotides not matched to a gene: 10. Germline assignment: CDR1 SGHAT and CDR2 FQNNGV. The CDR3 loop spans 15 amino acids. CDR3 loop: CASSKGDSLANTIYF. The CDR3 DNA reads as TGTGCCAGCAGCAAGGGGGACAGTTTGGCAAACACCATATATTTT.

Ten or more counts support this clonotype. J is TRBJ2-7 and V is TRBV6-1; D perhaps matches TRBD2 (6 bases). V was clipped by 7 bases and J by 4 bases, with 20 bases between them. Germline CDR1 MNHNS, CDR2 SASEGT. The CDR3 is 15 residues long. CDR3 nucleotides: TGTGCCAGCACCACGGGACTCACGAGAGGGTACGAGCAGTACTTC. Its protein product is CASTTGLTRGYEQYF.

V and J are TRBV28 and TRBJ2-2; possibly TRBD1 or TRBD2 for D (5 bases each). CDR1 and CDR2 from the germline V gene are MDHEN and SYDVKM. Trimming left V 1 base short and J 1 base short, with 13 bases between. This CDR3 has 17 residues. CDR3 in amino acids: CASSLYPRDGNTGELFF. The CDR3 DNA is TGTGCCAGCAGTTTATATCCCCGGGACGGGAACACCGGGGAGCTGTTTTTT.

The table lists this clonotype with many counts. V usage is TRBV29-1 and J usage is TRBJ1-2, with a possible D match to TRBD1 (5 bases). V lost 4 bases, J lost 10 bases, and 16 bases lay in between. Germline V gives CDR1 SQVTM, CDR2 ANQGSEA. The CDR3 sequence is 12 residues long. The CDR3 DNA reads TGCAGCGTTGGGGGGGGAACGAACGCCTACACCTTC. Protein product: CSVGGGTNAYTF.

This clonotype was seen repeatedly, ten times or more. V and J are TRBV7-7 and TRBJ2-7; weak D call: TRBD2 (7 bases). This CDR3 spans 18 amino acids. The germline CDR1 and CDR2 sequences are SSHAT and FNYEAQ (reference sequence). V was shortened by 4 bases and J by 2 bases, with 24 bases between the two germline ends. CDR3 sequence: CASSSGDLRGGAPYEQYF. In DNA form, the CDR3 reads TGTGCCAGCAGCTCCGGGGACCTGAGGGGGGGAGCCCCCTACGAGCAGTACTTC.

At least ten counts were recorded for this clonotype. J is TRBJ2-5 and V is TRBV7-2; D might be TRBD1 (5 bases). Germline loops: CDR1 SGHTA, CDR2 FQGNSA. Between the trimmed V and J ends, which lost 7 bases and 5 bases, there was a span of 17 bases. There are 14 residues in the CDR3. The CDR3 region has the DNA TGTGCCAGCACTTTGGCCGGCAGGGCCGAGACCCAGTACTTC. Protein: CASTLAGRAETQYF. The variable domain in full, completed from reference TRBV7-2 and TRBJ2-5, reads GAGVSQSPSNKVTEKGKDVELRCDPISGHTALYWYRQSLGQGLEFLIYFQGNSAPDKSGLPSDRFSAERTGGSVSTLTIQRTQQEDSAVYLCASTLAGRAETQYFGPGTRLLVL.

This clonotype was detected many times. This sequence joins TRBV10-1 and TRBJ2-7, with no clear D. CDR1 WNHNN and CDR2 SYGVQD come from the germline V gene (reference sequence). Trimming left V 0 bases short and J 3 bases short, with 6 bases between. This CDR3 region has 13 residues. CDR3 amino acids: CASSESYGYEQYF. In nucleotides, the CDR3 is TGCGCCAGCAGTGAGTCGTACGGCTACGAGCAGTACTTC.

This clonotype was recorded many times. The V call is TRBV6-2 or TRBV6-3, the J call TRBJ2-7; D possibly uses TRBD1 or TRBD2 (5 bases each). This CDR3 comprises 15 residues. V lost 6 bases and J lost 2, with 17 bases in between. Germline V gives CDR1 MNHEY, CDR2 SVGEGT. CDR3 sequence (DNA): TGTGCCAGCAGAACCGCACGGGTGGGGGCCTACGAGCAGTACTTC. The encoded protein is CASRTARVGAYEQYF.

There are many counts of this clonotype. The rearrangement links TRBV7-2 to TRBJ1-2, with D possibly matching TRBD1 (6 bases). The V and J ends lost 4 bases and 3 bases respectively, with 9 bases between them. The germline V gene encodes CDR1 SGHTA and CDR2 FQGNSA. The CDR3 is 13 residues long. CDR3 protein: CASSSRTDYGYTF. The CDR3 DNA reads TGTGCCAGCAGCTCGCGGACAGACTATGGCTACACCTTC.

This clonotype was recorded many times. This chain uses TRBV6-2 or TRBV6-3 with TRBJ1-1, with 9 bases that match TRBD1. CDR1 and CDR2 (germline): MNHEY, SVGEGT. Unmatched junction bases numbered 6, after V lost 6 bases and J lost 1 base. The CDR3 contains 15 residues. CDR3 loop: CASRSRDRENTEAFF. CDR3 in DNA: TGTGCCAGCAGGTCCCGGGACAGGGAGAACACTGAAGCTTTCTTT.

This clonotype came up many times. The chain is built from TRBV28 and TRBJ2-2, with D hard to call. The CDR3 runs 14 residues. V was clipped by 5 bases and J by 5 bases, with 12 bases between them. Germline assignment: CDR1 MDHEN and CDR2 SYDVKM. CDR3 protein: CASSQGQVTGELFF. Here the CDR3 DNA reads TGTGCCAGCAGTCAAGGGCAGGTGACCGGGGAGCTGTTTTTT. The variable domain in full, with the rest retrieved from reference TRBV28 and TRBJ2-2, is DVKVTQSSRYLVKRTGEKVFLECVQDMDHENMFWYRQDPGLGLRLIYFSYDVKMKEKGDIPEGYSVSREKKERFSLILESASTNQTSMYLCASSQGQVTGELFFGEGSRLTVL.

The chain uses TRBV2 and TRBJ1-1; the D gene is possibly TRBD1 (5 bases). Germline V gene lookup returns CDR1 SNHLY and CDR2 FYNNEI. The CDR3 totals 13 residues. V dropped 7 bases and J dropped 4 bases, with 13 bases sitting between them. The CDR3 loop is CASNPSGATEAFF. The CDR3 region has the DNA TGTGCCAGCAACCCGAGCGGGGCCACTGAAGCTTTCTTT. The variable domain in full, with the rest retrieved from reference TRBV2 and TRBJ1-1, is EPEVTQTPSHQVTQMGQEVILRCVPISNHLYFYWYRQILGQKVEFLVSFYNNEISEKSEIFDDQFSVERPDGSNFTLKIRSTKLEDSAMYFCASNPSGATEAFFGQGTRLTVV.

In its sample, this clonotype was seen a few times. The chain links TRBV12-3 or TRBV12-4 to TRBJ2-7; D perhaps matches TRBD2 (6 bases). The CDR3 covers 12 residues. V lost 6 bases to trimming and J lost 6 bases, with 12 bases between them. DNA for the CDR3: TGTGCCAGCAGGAGGGACTTTTCCGAGCAGTACTTC. It yields the protein CASRRDFSEQYF.

This clonotype has ten or more counts. V is TRBV6-1 and J is TRBJ2-7, with D perhaps TRBD2 (7 bases). V was pared by 1 base and J by 4 bases, with 17 bases between. Germline values: CDR1 MNHNS, CDR2 SASEGT. This CDR3 is 16 amino acids long. For the CDR3, the DNA is TGTGCCAGCAGTGAAGGGGGGGGCGCCGTGGGGTACGAGCAGTACTTC. The encoded protein is CASSEGGGAVGYEQYF.

This clonotype was counted at least ten times. This rearrangement joins TRBV12-3 or TRBV12-4 to TRBJ1-5; 7 bases match TRBD1. The CDR3 contains 18 residues. With V trimmed by 1 base and J by 0 bases, 9 bases remained unmatched. CDR3 sequence: CASSLGNRGWGSNQPQHF. CDR3 nucleotide sequence: TGTGCCAGCAGTTTAGGAAACAGGGGCTGGGGTAGCAATCAGCCCCAGCATTTT.

The chain combines TRBV12-3 or TRBV12-4 with TRBJ1-5; TRBD1 matches at 9 bases. The CDR3 runs 17 residues. The ends lost 6 bases at V and 1 base at J; junction bases unmatched: 10. DNA of the CDR3: TGTGCCAGCAGCATAATGGGACAGGGCCAGAGCAATCAGCCCCAGCATTTT. The encoded protein is CASSIMGQGQSNQPQHF.

The rearrangement uses TRBV20-1 and TRBJ1-2; a weak D match, TRBD1 (5 bases). The CDR3 length is 15 residues. Per the germline V gene, CDR1 is DFQATT and CDR2 is SNEGSKA (reference sequence). V lost 3 bases to trimming and J lost 5 bases, with 19 bases between them. The CDR3 loop reads CSARPPGELPYGYTF. CDR3 bases: TGCAGTGCTAGGCCCCCGGGGGAACTACCTTATGGCTACACCTTC.

This clonotype was seen ten or more times. The rearrangement links TRBV6-1 to TRBJ1-6; D gene uncertain. The CDR3 totals 17 residues. V gave up 6 bases and J gave up 6 bases, with 21 bases separating them. The germline gives CDR1 MNHNS, CDR2 SASEGT. The CDR3 here is CASSESPGVSANSPLHF. In DNA, the CDR3 is TGTGCCAGCAGCGAATCACCCGGAGTGTCGGCTAATTCACCCCTCCACTTT.

Only a few counts were recorded for this clonotype. The V call is TRBV18, the J call TRBJ1-1; D remains ambiguous. Germline CDR1 is KGHSH and CDR2 is LQKENI. V lost 2 bases to trimming and J lost 5 bases, with 18 bases between them. The CDR3 sequence is 16 residues long. The CDR3 sequence is CASSPSSGVIGTEAFF. Written as DNA, the CDR3 is TGTGCCAGCTCACCATCCTCGGGAGTGATAGGAACTGAAGCTTTCTTT.

This clonotype was detected ten times or more. CDR3 sequence reads: CASEDAGGSNYEQYF. The CDR3 bases are TGTGCCTCGGAGGATGCCGGAGGGTCCAACTACGAGCAGTACTTC. This chain links TRBV11-2 with TRBJ2-7; D is perhaps TRBD2 (6 bases). The CDR3 length is 15 residues. Trimming cost V 11 bases and J 3 bases, with 23 bases left between them. Germline-derived CDR1 and CDR2 are SGHAT and FQNNGV.

At least ten counts were recorded for this clonotype. V usage is TRBV20-1 and J usage is TRBJ2-7; D might be TRBD2 (5 bases). Germline assignment: CDR1 DFQATT and CDR2 SNEGSKA (reference sequence). Trimming cost V 1 base and J 4 bases, with 5 bases left between them. The CDR3 consists of 11 residues. The CDR3 spells CSARAGYEQYF. The CDR3 coding sequence is TGCAGTGCTAGAGCGGGGTACGAGCAGTACTTC.

The sample holds many counts of this clonotype. The chain combines TRBV4-1 with TRBJ2-5, with D perhaps TRBD1 or TRBD2 (5 bases each). V was cut by 6 bases and J by 3 bases, with 17 bases left in between. The CDR3 runs to 15 residues. Germline V CDR1 and CDR2: MGHRA, YSYEKL. The CDR3 is CASSPRGAWEETQYF. DNA of the CDR3: TGCGCCAGCAGTCCGAGGGGTGCGTGGGAAGAGACCCAGTACTTC.

V and J are TRBV28 and TRBJ2-7; D unclear. This CDR3 is built from 12 residues. Germline V lookup: CDR1 MDHEN, CDR2 SYDVKM. Deletions cut 8 bases from V and 10 bases from J, with 18 bases between. This CDR3 reads CASGVLVSDQYF. CDR3 bases: TGTGCCAGCGGGGTACTCGTGTCGGATCAGTACTTC. Full variable domain (remainder filled in from reference TRBV28 and TRBJ2-7): DVKVTQSSRYLVKRTGEKVFLECVQDMDHENMFWYRQDPGLGLRLIYFSYDVKMKEKGDIPEGYSVSREKKERFSLILESASTNQTSMYLCASGVLVSDQYFGPGTRLTVT.

Ten or more counts support this clonotype. V is TRBV27 and J is TRBJ2-6; D gene ambiguous. This CDR3 is 17 amino acids long. Trimming took off 6 bases at V and 0 bases at J, with 15 bases between the two ends. CDR1 and CDR2 (germline): MNHEY, SMNVEV (reference sequence). The CDR3 bases are TGTGCCAGCAGCCGAGGCCCACCTTTCTCTGGGGCCAACGTCCTGACTTTC. Residues: CASSRGPPFSGANVLTF.

Many counts were recorded for this clonotype. V is TRBV6-1 and J is TRBJ2-2; D is undetermined. Germline CDR1 is MNHNS and CDR2 is SASEGT. CDR3 length equals 14 residues. Trimming removed 6 bases at V and 1 base at J, with 9 bases between. CDR3 DNA: TGTGCCAGCAGGGGAACAGTGAACACCGGGGAGCTGTTTTTT. Its translation: CASRGTVNTGELFF.